This T cell receptor beta chain is from a study of shared T cell receptors in the human thymus. The CDR3 is 15 amino acids. Germline values: CDR1 SQVTM, CDR2 ANQGSEA. Unmatched junction bases numbered 7, after V lost 7 bases and J lost 0 bases. The data were produced by immunoSEQ multiplex PCR, yet TCRdb's version contains in-frame clones alone and is incomplete. Among hundreds of thousands of clones listed, around 78% were seen once. These data also formed part of another study, on human thymus T cells. That investigation notes: Resections removed during corrective heart surgery provided the thymus tissue used. Seemingly biased V and J gene usage marked thymic and blood repertoires. Reports from related research described highly overlapping thymic repertoires among unrelated individuals.

This chain connects TRBV29-1 to TRBJ2-1, with 9 bases fitting TRBD2. The source of this sequence is a boy less than two years old with a congenital heart defect. Source material: thymocytes. The chain's CDR3 is CSARLAVSSYNEQFF. DNA for the CDR3: TGCAGCGCTAGACTAGCGGTAAGCTCCTACAATGAGCAGTTCTTC.